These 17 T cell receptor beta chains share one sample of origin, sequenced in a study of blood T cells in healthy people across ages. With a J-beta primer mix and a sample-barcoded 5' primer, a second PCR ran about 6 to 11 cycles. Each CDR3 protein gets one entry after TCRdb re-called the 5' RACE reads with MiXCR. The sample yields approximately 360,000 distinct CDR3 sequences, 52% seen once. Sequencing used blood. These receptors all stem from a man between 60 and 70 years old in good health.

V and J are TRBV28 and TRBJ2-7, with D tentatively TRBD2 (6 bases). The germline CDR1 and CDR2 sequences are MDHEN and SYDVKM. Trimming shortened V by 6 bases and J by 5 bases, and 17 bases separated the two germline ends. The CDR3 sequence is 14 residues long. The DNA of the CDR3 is TGTGCCAGCAGGAACCCGGGACTCCCGGACGAGCAGTACTTC. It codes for CASRNPGLPDEQYF.

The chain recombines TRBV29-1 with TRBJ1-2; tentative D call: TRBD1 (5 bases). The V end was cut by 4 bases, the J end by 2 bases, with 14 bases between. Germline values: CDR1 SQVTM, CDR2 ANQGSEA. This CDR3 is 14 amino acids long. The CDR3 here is CSVAGALSNYGYTF. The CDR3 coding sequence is TGCAGCGTTGCCGGGGCTCTCTCGAACTATGGCTACACCTTC.

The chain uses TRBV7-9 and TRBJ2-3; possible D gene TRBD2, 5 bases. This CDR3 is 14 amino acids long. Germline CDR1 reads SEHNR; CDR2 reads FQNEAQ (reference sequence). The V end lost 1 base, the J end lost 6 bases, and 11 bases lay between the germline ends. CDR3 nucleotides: TGTGCCAGCAGCTTAGACGAGGGCCTTGATACGCAGTATTTT. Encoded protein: CASSLDEGLDTQYF.

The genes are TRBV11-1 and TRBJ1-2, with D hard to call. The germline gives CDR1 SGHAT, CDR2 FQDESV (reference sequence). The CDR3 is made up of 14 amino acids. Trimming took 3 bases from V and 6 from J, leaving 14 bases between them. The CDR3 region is CASSLESRLDGYTF. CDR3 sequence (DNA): TGTGCCAGCAGCTTGGAGTCCCGCCTGGATGGCTACACCTTC. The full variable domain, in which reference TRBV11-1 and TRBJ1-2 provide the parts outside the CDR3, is EAEVAQSPRYKITEKSQAVAFWCDPISGHATLYWYRQILGQGPELLVQFQDESVVDDSQLPKDRFSAERLKGVDSTLKIQPAELGDSAMYLCASSLESRLDGYTFGSGTRLTVV.

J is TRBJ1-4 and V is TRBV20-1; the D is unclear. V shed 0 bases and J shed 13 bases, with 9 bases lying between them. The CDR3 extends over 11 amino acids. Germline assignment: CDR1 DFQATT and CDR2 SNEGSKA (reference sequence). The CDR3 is CSAREGRILFF. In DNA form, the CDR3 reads TGCAGTGCTAGAGAAGGCAGGATACTGTTTTTT.

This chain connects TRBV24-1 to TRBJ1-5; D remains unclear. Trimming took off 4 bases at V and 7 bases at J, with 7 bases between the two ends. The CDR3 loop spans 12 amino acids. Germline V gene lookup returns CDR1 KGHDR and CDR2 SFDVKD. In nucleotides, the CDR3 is TGTGCCACCAGTGACGTAAGACAGCCCCAGCATTTT. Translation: CATSDVRQPQHF.

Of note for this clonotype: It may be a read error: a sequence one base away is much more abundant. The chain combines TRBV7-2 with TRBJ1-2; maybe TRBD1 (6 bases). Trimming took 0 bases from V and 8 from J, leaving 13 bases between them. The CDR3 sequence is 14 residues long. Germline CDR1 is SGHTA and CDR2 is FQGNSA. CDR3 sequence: CTSSLAVQGRGYTF. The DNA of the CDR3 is TGTACCAGCAGCTTAGCCGTCCAGGGGAGAGGCTACACCTTC. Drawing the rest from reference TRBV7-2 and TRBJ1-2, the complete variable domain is GAGVSQSPSNKVTEKGKDVELRCDPISGHTALYWYRQSLGQGLEFLIYFQGNSAPDKSGLPSDRFSAERTGGSVSTLTIQRTQQEDSAVYLCTSSLAVQGRGYTFGSGTRLTVV.

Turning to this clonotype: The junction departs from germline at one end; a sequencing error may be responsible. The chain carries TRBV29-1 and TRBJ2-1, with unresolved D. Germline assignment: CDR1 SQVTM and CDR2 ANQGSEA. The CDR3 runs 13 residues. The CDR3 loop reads CGVEDPWNNEQFF. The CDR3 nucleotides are TGCGGCGTTGAGGATCCGTGGAACAATGAGCAGTTCTTC.

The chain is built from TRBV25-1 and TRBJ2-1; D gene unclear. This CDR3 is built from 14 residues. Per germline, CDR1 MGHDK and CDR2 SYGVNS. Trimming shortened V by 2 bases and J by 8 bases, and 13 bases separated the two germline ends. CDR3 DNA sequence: TGTGCCAGCAGTGAACTGAGTCCAGGTCATGAGCAGTTCTTC. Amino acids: CASSELSPGHEQFF.

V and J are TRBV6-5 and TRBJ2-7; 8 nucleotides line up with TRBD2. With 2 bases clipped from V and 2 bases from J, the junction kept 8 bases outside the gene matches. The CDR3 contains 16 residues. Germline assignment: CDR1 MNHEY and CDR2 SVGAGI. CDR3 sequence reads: CASSYGRGALPYEQYF. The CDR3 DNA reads TGTGCCAGCAGTTACGGGCGGGGGGCCCTTCCCTACGAGCAGTACTTC.

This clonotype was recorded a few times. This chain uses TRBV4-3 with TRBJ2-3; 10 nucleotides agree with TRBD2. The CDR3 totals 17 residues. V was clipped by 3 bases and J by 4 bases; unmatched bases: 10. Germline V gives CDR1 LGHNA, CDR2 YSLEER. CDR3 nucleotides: TGCGCCAGCAGCCAGGACCTAGCGGGAGTGAGGGCAGATACGCAGTATTTT. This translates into CASSQDLAGVRADTQYF.

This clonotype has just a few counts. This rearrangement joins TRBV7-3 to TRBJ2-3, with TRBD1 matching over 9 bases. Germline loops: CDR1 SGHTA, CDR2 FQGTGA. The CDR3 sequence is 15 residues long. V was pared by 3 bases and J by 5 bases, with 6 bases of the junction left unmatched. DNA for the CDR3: TGTGCCAGCAGCTTGGGACAGGGACGTGTAGATACGCAGTATTTT. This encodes CASSLGQGRVDTQYF.

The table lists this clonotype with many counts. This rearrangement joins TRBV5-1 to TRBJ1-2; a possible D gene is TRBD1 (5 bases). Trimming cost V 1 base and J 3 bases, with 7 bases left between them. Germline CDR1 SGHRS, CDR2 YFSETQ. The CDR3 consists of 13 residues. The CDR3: CASSLRGDYGYTF. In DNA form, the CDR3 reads TGCGCCAGCAGCTTGAGGGGTGACTATGGCTACACCTTC.

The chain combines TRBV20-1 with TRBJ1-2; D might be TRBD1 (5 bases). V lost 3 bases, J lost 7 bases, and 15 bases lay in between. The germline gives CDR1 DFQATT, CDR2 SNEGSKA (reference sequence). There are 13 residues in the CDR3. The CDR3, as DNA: TGCAGTGCTAGGGAGGGGCGGCGTCGTGGCTACACCTTC. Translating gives CSAREGRRRGYTF.

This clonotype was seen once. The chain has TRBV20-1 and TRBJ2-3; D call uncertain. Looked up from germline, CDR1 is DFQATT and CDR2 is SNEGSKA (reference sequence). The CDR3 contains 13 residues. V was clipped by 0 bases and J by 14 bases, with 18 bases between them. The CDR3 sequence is CSARDTSASNGYF. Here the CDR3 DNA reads TGCAGTGCTAGAGATACTTCGGCGTCCAACGGGTATTTT.

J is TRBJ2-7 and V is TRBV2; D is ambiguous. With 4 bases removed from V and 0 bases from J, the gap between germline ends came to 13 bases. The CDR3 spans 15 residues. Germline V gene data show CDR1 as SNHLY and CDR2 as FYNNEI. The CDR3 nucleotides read TGTGCCAGCAGTGGTGGCAGAAACCCCTCCTACGAGCAGTACTTC. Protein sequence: CASSGGRNPSYEQYF.

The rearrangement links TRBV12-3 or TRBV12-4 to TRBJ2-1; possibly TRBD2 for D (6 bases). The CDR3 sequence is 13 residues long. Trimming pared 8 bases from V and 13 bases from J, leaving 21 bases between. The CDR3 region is CASARAGPWTQFF. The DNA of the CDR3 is TGTGCCAGCGCCCGGGCGGGGCCTTGGACCCAGTTCTTC.